One sample yielded the 21 T cell receptor beta chains listed below, sequenced in a study of T cells in Graves' hyperthyroidism and ophthalmopathy. TCR beta CDR3 regions were amplified from RNA transcripts. A set of HTBI primers served as the primers for a first-round RT-PCR of the TCR CDR3. TCRdb re-analysed the multiplex PCR reads in MiXCR, keeping a single row per CDR3 protein. The repertoire has over 350,000 distinct CDR3 sequences, around 15% of them found once; the top ten carry 25% to 30%. The sequenced sample consisted of blood. The source of these receptors is a man aged 45-65 years with Graves' ophthalmopathy.

This clonotype appeared a few times. The rearrangement joins TRBV5-6 to TRBJ2-5, with TRBD1 matching 9 bases. There are 14 residues in the CDR3. Germline V gene lookup returns CDR1 SGHDT and CDR2 YYEEEE. V dropped 6 bases and J dropped 4; count of bases not matched to a gene: 7. CDR3 sequence (DNA): TGTGCCAGCACCGGGACAGGGAAGGGAGAGACCCAGTACTTC. This codes for CASTGTGKGETQYF.

This clonotype was recorded a few times. The J gene is TRBJ2-4, the V gene TRBV19; tentative D call: TRBD1 (6 bases). The length of the CDR3 is 14 residues. V dropped 2 bases and J dropped 3 bases, with 8 bases sitting between them. Germline CDR1 and CDR2: LNHDA and SQIVND (reference sequence). The CDR3: CASSISDSKNIQYF. The CDR3 region has the DNA TGTGCCAGTAGTATATCGGACAGCAAAAACATTCAGTACTTC.

This clonotype was counted ten times or more. The V call is TRBV3-1, the J call TRBJ1-1; a weak D match, TRBD1 (5 bases). The V and J ends lost 4 bases and 5 bases respectively, with 17 bases between them. CDR3 length equals 15 residues. Germline loops: CDR1 LGHDT, CDR2 YNNKEL (reference sequence). The CDR3 sequence is CASSRSLGAGTEAFF. CDR3 nucleotide sequence: TGTGCCAGCAGCCGGTCCCTCGGGGCGGGGACTGAAGCTTTCTTT.

The V gene is TRBV29-1, the J gene TRBJ1-2; TRBD1 is a possible D gene (6 bases). The CDR3 has 12 residues. Germline V lookup: CDR1 SQVTM, CDR2 ANQGSEA. Trimming removed 7 bases from V and 7 bases from J, with 16 bases in between. The DNA for the CDR3 is TGCAGCGGGGGGGCGGTATCTGGTGGCTACACCTTC. Amino acid sequence: CSGGAVSGGYTF.

This clonotype showed up many times. The chain carries TRBV24-1 and TRBJ2-3; D is perhaps TRBD1 or TRBD2 (5 bases each). The germline V gene encodes CDR1 KGHDR and CDR2 SFDVKD. The germline V and J ends were trimmed by 3 bases and 6 bases, with 15 bases remaining between them. The CDR3 consists of 15 residues. CDR3 DNA: TGTGCCACCAGTGATGGGGCAGGGCGAGGGGATACGCAGTATTTT. It is translated as CATSDGAGRGDTQYF.

This clonotype was counted many times. The chain carries TRBV12-3 or TRBV12-4 and TRBJ2-1, with TRBD1 matching 7 bases. This CDR3 comprises 15 residues. The V gene end was trimmed by 5 bases and the J gene end by 3 bases; junction bases not matched to a gene: 7. The CDR3 nucleotides read TGTGCCAGCAGTGCCCCGGACAGGAGCTACAATGAGCAGTTCTTC. This encodes CASSAPDRSYNEQFF.

The rearrangement links TRBV14 to TRBJ2-7; 9 bases align to TRBD1. Germline CDR1 and CDR2: SGHDN and FVKESK. With 2 bases clipped from V and 4 bases from J, the junction kept 18 bases outside the gene matches. The CDR3 has 19 amino acids. CDR3 nucleotides: TGTGCCAGCAGCCAAACTCCGGAAGTACTCGGGACAGGGAAGTACGAGCAGTACTTC. Its translation: CASSQTPEVLGTGKYEQYF.

CDR3 bases: TGTGCCAGCAGTTCCCAGGGGGAGCGGGCCAACGTCCTGACTTTC. Its protein is CASSSQGERANVLTF. V and J are TRBV12-3 or TRBV12-4 and TRBJ2-6, with TRBD1 matching over 7 bases. Unmatched junction bases numbered 5, after V lost 4 bases and J lost 5 bases. The CDR3 loop spans 15 amino acids.

The V gene is TRBV15, the J gene TRBJ1-3; D unresolved. Germline CDR1 is LNHNV and CDR2 is YYDKDF (reference sequence). Between the trimmed V and J ends, which lost 7 bases and 0 bases, there was a span of 10 bases. The CDR3 length is 14 residues. The CDR3 DNA follows: TGTGCCACCACCGCCAGGTCCTCTGGAAACACCATATATTTT. Translation: CATTARSSGNTIYF.

The chain's CDR3 is CASSQDILAGGYYNEQFF. The CDR3 nucleotides read TGTGCCAGCAGCCAAGACATACTAGCGGGAGGTTATTACAATGAGCAGTTCTTC. The V call is TRBV14, the J call TRBJ2-1, with 12 bases aligning to TRBD2. This CDR3 is 18 amino acids long. Germline V CDR1 and CDR2: SGHDN, FVKESK. V trimming: 0 bases; J trimming: 4 bases; junction bases outside the gene matches: 7.

This clonotype came up many times. The chain combines TRBV5-1 with TRBJ2-1, with 10 bases lining up with TRBD2. The CDR3 totals 15 residues. J was trimmed by 7 bases and V by 1 base; bases with no gene match: 5. CDR1 and CDR2 from the germline V gene are SGHRS and YFSETQ. CDR3 sequence: CASSLITSGTNEQFF. For the CDR3, the DNA is TGCGCCAGCAGCTTGATCACTAGCGGGACTAATGAGCAGTTCTTC.

The table lists this clonotype with a few counts. V is TRBV28 and J is TRBJ1-3; a possible D gene is TRBD1 (5 bases). The CDR3 contains 14 residues. Germline CDR1 reads MDHEN; CDR2 reads SYDVKM. Trimming shortened V by 3 bases and J by 4 bases, and 10 bases separated the two germline ends. The CDR3: CASSLDNRGNTIYF. The DNA of the CDR3 is TGTGCCAGCAGTTTGGATAACAGGGGAAACACCATATATTTT.

A note on this clonotype: A read error may explain this, as a much larger clone is one base away. This chain links TRBV27 with TRBJ2-5; D possibly corresponds to TRBD1 (6 bases). The CDR3 consists of 14 residues. In germline, CDR1 is MNHEY, CDR2 SMNVEV (reference sequence). The CDR3 sequence is CASSLLGAEEAQYF. CDR3 coding DNA: TGTGCCAGCAGTTTATTGGGGGCAGAAGAGGCCCAGTACTTC.

The chain joins TRBV3-1 to TRBJ2-2, with unresolved D. The CDR3 totals 15 residues. Trimming removed 1 base at V and 4 bases at J, with 10 bases between. CDR1 and CDR2 from the germline V gene are LGHDT and YNNKEL (reference sequence). The CDR3 spells CASSQVTAGTGELFF. The CDR3 DNA is TGTGCCAGCAGCCAAGTAACAGCCGGCACCGGGGAGCTGTTTTTT.

Many counts were recorded for this clonotype. The chain is built from TRBV5-1 and TRBJ1-5; TRBD1 might be the D (5 bases). The CDR3 is 13 amino acids. Germline V gives CDR1 SGHRS, CDR2 YFSETQ. Trimming stripped 0 bases from V and 10 bases from J, with 11 bases between. CDR3 loop: CASSLDFDSPQHF. In nucleotides, the CDR3 is TGCGCCAGCAGCTTGGATTTTGACAGCCCCCAGCATTTT.

This clonotype appeared many times. This chain uses TRBV3-1 with TRBJ2-2, with 7 bases aligning to TRBD1. The length of the CDR3 is 16 residues. Germline V gene sequence: CDR1 LGHDT, CDR2 YNNKEL (reference sequence). J lost 3 bases, V lost 3 bases, and 7 bases had no gene match. The CDR3 sequence: CASSQYGTEDTGELFF. Here the CDR3 DNA reads TGTGCCAGCAGCCAGTACGGGACAGAGGACACCGGGGAGCTGTTTTTT.

This clonotype was found a few times. V usage is TRBV2 and J usage is TRBJ1-4; tentatively, D is TRBD1 (5 bases). V was cut by 5 bases and J by 5 bases, with 12 bases left in between. The CDR3 has 14 residues. CDR1 is SNHLY and CDR2 is FYNNEI in the germline V gene. The chain's CDR3 is CASSLGGLNEKLFF. DNA for the CDR3: TGTGCCAGCAGTTTGGGGGGACTGAATGAAAAACTGTTTTTT.

At least ten counts were recorded for this clonotype. The V gene is TRBV3-1, the J gene TRBJ2-2; D is unclear. V dropped 4 bases and J dropped 6 bases, with 9 bases sitting between them. The CDR3 runs 13 residues. In germline, CDR1 is LGHDT, CDR2 YNNKEL (reference sequence). The CDR3, as DNA: TGTGCCAGCAGCCGGAATTTGGCCGGGGAGCTGTTTTTT. Its translation: CASSRNLAGELFF.

This clonotype showed up just a few times. The chain is built from TRBV15 and TRBJ1-5; D possibly corresponds to TRBD1 (6 bases). Germline values: CDR1 LNHNV, CDR2 YYDKDF (reference sequence). The CDR3 runs 14 residues. V was cut by 5 bases and J by 6 bases, with 14 bases left in between. In DNA form, the CDR3 reads TGTGCCACCAGCCAGGGGTTTTTTCCTCAGCCCCAGCATTTT. It translates to CATSQGFFPQPQHF. The full variable domain, its missing parts supplied by reference TRBV15 and TRBJ1-5, is DAMVIQNPRYQVTQFGKPVTLSCSQTLNHNVMYWYQQKSSQAPKLLFHYYDKDFNNEADTPDNFQSRRPNTSFCFLDIRSPGLGDTAMYLCATSQGFFPQPQHFGDGTRLSIL.

V usage is TRBV6-1 and J usage is TRBJ2-5; D gene ambiguous. In germline, CDR1 is MNHNS, CDR2 SASEGT. The CDR3 is 13 amino acids. Between the trimmed V and J ends, which lost 4 bases and 3 bases, there was a span of 9 bases. As DNA, the CDR3 is TGTGCCAGCAGTGTCCAGCCTAAAGAGACCCAGTACTTC. This encodes CASSVQPKETQYF.

This clonotype was observed at least ten times. The chain uses TRBV24-1 and TRBJ2-3; no reliable D call. CDR3 length equals 15 residues. Germline values: CDR1 KGHDR, CDR2 SFDVKD. V was trimmed by 3 bases and J by 3 bases, leaving 12 bases between them. CDR3 sequence: CATSDPPPGTDTQYF. DNA of the CDR3: TGTGCCACCAGTGATCCTCCCCCCGGGACAGATACGCAGTATTTT.